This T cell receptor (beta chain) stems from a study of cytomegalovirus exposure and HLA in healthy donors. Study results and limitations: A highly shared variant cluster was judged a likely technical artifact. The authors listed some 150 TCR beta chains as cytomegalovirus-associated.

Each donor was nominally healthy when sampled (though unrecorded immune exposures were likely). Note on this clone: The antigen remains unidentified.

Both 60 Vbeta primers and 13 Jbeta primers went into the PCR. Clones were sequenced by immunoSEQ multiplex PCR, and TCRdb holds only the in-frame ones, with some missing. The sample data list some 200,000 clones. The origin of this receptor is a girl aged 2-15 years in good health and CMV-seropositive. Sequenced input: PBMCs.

The CDR3 sequence is CASSRYEQYF. The DNA of the CDR3 is TGTGCCAGCAGCCGCTACGAGCAGTACTTC. The chain joins TRBV6-5 to TRBJ2-7; D ambiguous. CDR3 length: 10 residues. Germline CDR1 is MNHEY and CDR2 is SVGAGI. Trimming left V 6 bases short and J 3 bases short, with 3 bases between.